These T cell receptor beta chains were read from a single sample in a study of blood T cell repertoires in COVID-19. Clones were read by immunoSEQ multiplex PCR, and TCRdb kept only the in-frame ones, dropping some. The table has about 170,000 clones, 86% seen once. The sequencing sample was made of peripheral blood. Source of these receptors: a man in his forties or fifties with active or convalescent COVID-19. CDR3s include the opening cysteine and the closing phenylalanine or tryptophan. D genes are given only for firm matches. Rows give clone size only sometimes, using once, few, many, or a class for an expanded clone.

v_call: TRBV2
j_call: TRBJ2-7
d_call: NA
clone_size: NA
cdr3_nt: TGTGCCAGCAGTGCTAAGTACGAGCAGTACTTC
cdr3_aa: CASSAKYEQYF

v_call: TRBV9
j_call: TRBJ1-4
d_call: NA
clone_size: NA
cdr3_nt: TGTGCCAGCAGCGCTACTCCTGGGAGTGAGGAAAAACTGTTTTTT
cdr3_aa: CASSATPGSEEKLFF

v_call: TRBV5-1
j_call: TRBJ2-7
d_call: NA
clone_size: NA
cdr3_nt: TGCGCCAGCAGCATAACAGGGCCCGAGCAGTACTTC
cdr3_aa: CASSITGPEQYF

v_call: TRBV12-3/TRBV12-4
j_call: TRBJ2-7
d_call: NA
clone_size: NA
cdr3_nt: TGTGCCAGCAGCCACGAGAGCTACGAGCAGTACTTC
cdr3_aa: CASSHESYEQYF

v_call: TRBV3-1/TRBV3-2
j_call: TRBJ2-7
d_call: NA
clone_size: NA
cdr3_nt: TGTGCCAGCAGCCAACTGGGGGCGAGCCACGAGCAGTACTTC
cdr3_aa: CASSQLGASHEQYF

v_call: TRBV10-2
j_call: TRBJ1-2
d_call: TRBD1
clone_size: many
cdr3_nt: TGCGCCAGCAGTCGGGACAGGGCGGTCTATGGCTACACCTTC
cdr3_aa: CASSRDRAVYGYTF

v_call: TRBV2
j_call: TRBJ1-2
d_call: TRBD1
clone_size: NA
cdr3_nt: TGTGCCAGCAGGACAGGGTTTCTTGGCTACACCTTC
cdr3_aa: CASRTGFLGYTF

v_call: TRBV21-1
j_call: TRBJ1-4
d_call: NA
clone_size: NA
cdr3_nt: TGTGCCAGCAGGGGCAGGGGGCTATGTGAAAAACTGTTTTTT
cdr3_aa: CASRGRGLCEKLFF

v_call: TRBV6-2/TRBV6-3
j_call: TRBJ2-1
d_call: TRBD2
clone_size: NA
cdr3_nt: TGTGCCAGCAGTGAGACTAGCGGGTACTCCTACAATGAGCAGTTCTTC
cdr3_aa: CASSETSGYSYNEQFF

v_call: TRBV27
j_call: TRBJ1-2
d_call: TRBD1
clone_size: NA
cdr3_nt: TGTGCCAGCAGTCCCGGGCCGGGACAGGGGAGAGACTATGGCTACACCTTC
cdr3_aa: CASSPGPGQGRDYGYTF

v_call: TRBV9
j_call: TRBJ1-2
d_call: TRBD1
clone_size: NA
cdr3_nt: TGTGCCAGCAGCGGTATTCAGGGGGCGAATGGCTACACCTTC
cdr3_aa: CASSGIQGANGYTF

v_call: TRBV29-1
j_call: TRBJ2-3
d_call: NA
clone_size: NA
cdr3_nt: TGCAGCGTTGGGATTCGGGAACCAGATACGCAGTATTTT
cdr3_aa: CSVGIREPDTQYF

v_call: TRBV19
j_call: TRBJ2-1
d_call: NA
clone_size: once
cdr3_nt: TGTGCCAGTAGTATAGATTACAGGGAGCAGTTCTTC
cdr3_aa: CASSIDYREQFF

v_call: TRBV11-2
j_call: TRBJ2-6
d_call: TRBD1
clone_size: NA
cdr3_nt: TGTGCCAGCATCTTGGGCCAGGGGGTCTCTGGGGCCAACGTCCTGACTTTC
cdr3_aa: CASILGQGVSGANVLTF

v_call: TRBV6-2/TRBV6-3
j_call: TRBJ2-7
d_call: TRBD1
clone_size: few
cdr3_nt: TGTGCCAGCAGTAGCGGACAGGGGGAATCCTACGAGCAGTACTTC
cdr3_aa: CASSSGQGESYEQYF

v_call: TRBV14
j_call: TRBJ2-7
d_call: TRBD1
clone_size: NA
cdr3_nt: TGTGCCAGCAGCCCCTGGACAGGATCCTACGAGCAGTACTTC
cdr3_aa: CASSPWTGSYEQYF

v_call: TRBV6-2/TRBV6-3
j_call: TRBJ1-5
d_call: TRBD1
clone_size: NA
cdr3_nt: TGTGCCAGCAGTTACCTCCGGGACAGTTATCAGCCCCAGCATTTT
cdr3_aa: CASSYLRDSYQPQHF

v_call: TRBV11-2
j_call: TRBJ2-3
d_call: TRBD1
clone_size: NA
cdr3_nt: TGTGCCAGCAGCGACAGGGGTAGATCAGATACGCAGTATTTT
cdr3_aa: CASSDRGRSDTQYF

v_call: TRBV15
j_call: TRBJ2-3
d_call: NA
clone_size: NA
cdr3_nt: TGTGCCACCAGCAGAGTATTTAGCGGCACAGATACGCAGTATTTT
cdr3_aa: CATSRVFSGTDTQYF

v_call: TRBV7-2
j_call: TRBJ1-1
d_call: TRBD1
clone_size: few
cdr3_nt: TGTGCCAGCAGCTTAGCAGGGGGCTTGGGCACTGAAGCTTTCTTT
cdr3_aa: CASSLAGGLGTEAFF

v_call: TRBV21-1
j_call: TRBJ2-3
d_call: NA
clone_size: NA
cdr3_nt: TGTGCCAGCAGCAAACCGGTCCCGGGACAGGGGGGTAAGGAGACAGATACGCAGTATTTT
cdr3_aa: CASSKPVPGQGGKETDTQYF

v_call: TRBV4-3
j_call: TRBJ2-1
d_call: NA
clone_size: NA
cdr3_nt: TGCGCCAGCAGCCAAGCTAGCAACCGGCGGGGTGAGCAGTTCTTC
cdr3_aa: CASSQASNRRGEQFF

v_call: TRBV7-3
j_call: TRBJ2-1
d_call: TRBD1
clone_size: NA
cdr3_nt: TGTGCCAGCAGCTTAATCCGGACAGGGGACTACAATGAGCAGTTCTTC
cdr3_aa: CASSLIRTGDYNEQFF

v_call: TRBV7-9
j_call: TRBJ2-5
d_call: TRBD1
clone_size: NA
cdr3_nt: TGTGCCAGCAGCTCTTGGGGGACAGTACAAGAGACCCAGTACTTC
cdr3_aa: CASSSWGTVQETQYF

v_call: TRBV9
j_call: TRBJ2-3
d_call: NA
clone_size: NA
cdr3_nt: TGTGCCAGCAGCGAATACTCAGGGGGAGGAACGCAGTATTTT
cdr3_aa: CASSEYSGGGTQYF

v_call: TRBV10-3
j_call: TRBJ2-7
d_call: TRBD1
clone_size: few
cdr3_nt: TGTGCCATCAGGGACAGGACCAATTACGAGCAGTACTTC
cdr3_aa: CAIRDRTNYEQYF

v_call: TRBV19
j_call: TRBJ2-1
d_call: NA
clone_size: NA
cdr3_nt: TGTGCCAGTAGTGTCACAGGGATAACAAATGAGCAGTTCTTC
cdr3_aa: CASSVTGITNEQFF

v_call: TRBV18
j_call: TRBJ2-1
d_call: TRBD2
clone_size: once
cdr3_nt: TGTGCCAGCTCACCGGCTGGGCAGCGGGGGGTGTCTGAGCAGTTCTTC
cdr3_aa: CASSPAGQRGVSEQFF

v_call: TRBV5-4
j_call: TRBJ2-2
d_call: TRBD1
clone_size: NA
cdr3_nt: TGTGCCAGCAGAACTAGGGACAGGGGGAACACCGGGGAGCTGTTTTTT
cdr3_aa: CASRTRDRGNTGELFF

v_call: TRBV5-1
j_call: TRBJ1-4
d_call: NA
clone_size: NA
cdr3_nt: TGCGCCAGCAGGCGCGACAGCGCCCCATTGAATGAAAAACTGTTTTTT
cdr3_aa: CASRRDSAPLNEKLFF

v_call: TRBV7-8
j_call: TRBJ1-2
d_call: NA
clone_size: NA
cdr3_nt: TGTGCCAGCAATCCTACAGGAGCGAACTATGGCTACACCTTC
cdr3_aa: CASNPTGANYGYTF

v_call: TRBV11-3
j_call: TRBJ2-2
d_call: TRBD2
clone_size: NA
cdr3_nt: TGTGCCAGCAGCGACGGGAGGGTCACCGGGGAGCTGTTTTTT
cdr3_aa: CASSDGRVTGELFF

v_call: TRBV29-1
j_call: TRBJ2-7
d_call: TRBD1
clone_size: NA
cdr3_nt: TGCAGCGTTGAACAGGGGGCACCCTACGAGCAGTACTTC
cdr3_aa: CSVEQGAPYEQYF

v_call: TRBV7-9
j_call: TRBJ2-3
d_call: NA
clone_size: NA
cdr3_nt: TGTGCCAGCAGCCAGGGACTTGGCACAGATACGCAGTATTTT
cdr3_aa: CASSQGLGTDTQYF

v_call: TRBV3-1/TRBV3-2
j_call: TRBJ1-5
d_call: NA
clone_size: NA
cdr3_nt: TGTGCCAGCAGCCAAGATTGCACCCTAGGTCAGCCCCAGCATTTT
cdr3_aa: CASSQDCTLGQPQHF

v_call: TRBV6-6
j_call: TRBJ1-1
d_call: NA
clone_size: NA
cdr3_nt: TGTGCCAGCAGTTACGGACGGGCGGGTAAGGCTGAAGCTTTCTTT
cdr3_aa: CASSYGRAGKAEAFF

v_call: TRBV29-1
j_call: TRBJ1-5
d_call: NA
clone_size: NA
cdr3_nt: TGCAGCGTACAGGGTAGCAATCAGCCCCAGCATTTT
cdr3_aa: CSVQGSNQPQHF

v_call: TRBV9
j_call: TRBJ2-5
d_call: TRBD2
clone_size: NA
cdr3_nt: TGTGCCAGCAGCGTAATGGGACTAGCGGAGGGGGGTGAGACCCAGTACTTC
cdr3_aa: CASSVMGLAEGGETQYF

v_call: TRBV4-2
j_call: TRBJ1-5
d_call: NA
clone_size: once
cdr3_nt: TGTGCCAGCAGCCAAGATCCCGCCGGGGGCAATCAGCCCCAGCATTTT
cdr3_aa: CASSQDPAGGNQPQHF

v_call: TRBV5-1
j_call: TRBJ2-1
d_call: TRBD1
clone_size: NA
cdr3_nt: TGCGCCAGCAGCAACCGGGACAGAAACAATGAGCAGTTCTTC
cdr3_aa: CASSNRDRNNEQFF

v_call: TRBV19
j_call: TRBJ2-7
d_call: NA
clone_size: NA
cdr3_nt: TGTGCCAGTAGTCCCCCGGGGTATGGCTACGAGCAGTACTTC
cdr3_aa: CASSPPGYGYEQYF

v_call: TRBV4-2
j_call: TRBJ1-2
d_call: NA
clone_size: once
cdr3_nt: TGTGCCAGCAGCCAAGGCGGGCAGGAAGGAGCATATGGCTACACCTTC
cdr3_aa: CASSQGGQEGAYGYTF

v_call: TRBV7-3
j_call: TRBJ2-1
d_call: NA
clone_size: NA
cdr3_nt: TGTGCCAGCAGCACCCAACCCCGGGACTCGGCGTACAATGAGCAGTTCTTC
cdr3_aa: CASSTQPRDSAYNEQFF

v_call: TRBV9
j_call: TRBJ2-1
d_call: NA
clone_size: NA
cdr3_nt: TGTGCCAGCAGCGTAGGAGTGGGCCTAACTAGTCGGCTATACAATGAGCAGTTCTTC
cdr3_aa: CASSVGVGLTSRLYNEQFF

v_call: TRBV29-1
j_call: TRBJ2-7
d_call: NA
clone_size: NA
cdr3_nt: TGCAGCTCTACCGGGCCCGAGGGCGAGCAGTACTTC
cdr3_aa: CSSTGPEGEQYF

v_call: TRBV3-1/TRBV3-2
j_call: TRBJ2-7
d_call: NA
clone_size: NA
cdr3_nt: TGTGCCAGCAGCCAAGATGCGCTCACCCGGTCGAGGGAGCAGTACTTC
cdr3_aa: CASSQDALTRSREQYF

v_call: TRBV5-1
j_call: TRBJ2-2
d_call: TRBD2
clone_size: NA
cdr3_nt: TGCGCCAGCAGCACTCCGGGGGGGGCGAACACCGGGGAGCTGTTTTTT
cdr3_aa: CASSTPGGANTGELFF